This TCR beta chain was retrieved from a study of T cells in Graves' hyperthyroidism and ophthalmopathy. This CDR3 contains 17 residues. V shed 6 bases and J shed 0 bases, with 20 bases lying between them. Germline assignment: CDR1 ENHRY and CDR2 SYGVKD. TCR beta CDR3 region amplification was performed from RNA transcripts. In the first-round RT-PCR of the TCR CDR3, the HTBI primer set was used. TCRdb re-called the multiplex PCR reads with MiXCR, one entry per CDR3 protein. The sample shows 75,000 to 100,000 distinct CDR3 sequences, about 51% of them seen only once. Source material: blood. This chain joins TRBV10-3 and TRBJ1-2; D unclear. The source of this sequence is a woman aged 40 to 49 with Graves' hyperthyroidism. The CDR3 sequence: CAISSSGLAGSNYGYTF. CDR3 nucleotide sequence: TGTGCCATCAGCAGCAGTGGATTAGCCGGCTCTAACTATGGCTACACCTTC.